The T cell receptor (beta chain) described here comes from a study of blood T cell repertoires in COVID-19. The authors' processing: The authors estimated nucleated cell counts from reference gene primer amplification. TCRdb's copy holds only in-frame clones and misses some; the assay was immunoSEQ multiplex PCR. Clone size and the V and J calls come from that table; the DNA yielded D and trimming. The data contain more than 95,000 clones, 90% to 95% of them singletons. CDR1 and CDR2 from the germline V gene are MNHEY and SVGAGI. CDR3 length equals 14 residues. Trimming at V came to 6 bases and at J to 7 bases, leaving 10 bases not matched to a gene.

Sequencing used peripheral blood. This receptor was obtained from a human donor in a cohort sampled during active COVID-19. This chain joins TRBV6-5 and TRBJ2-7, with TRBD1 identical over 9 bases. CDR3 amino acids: CASSRQGVSGEQYF. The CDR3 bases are TGTGCCAGCAGCCGACAGGGGGTATCGGGAGAGCAGTACTTC.